This T cell receptor (beta chain) was recovered during a study of cytomegalovirus exposure and HLA in healthy donors. Looking at the study overall: There were about 85 million unique TCRs (from HLA-typed donors) in an early data release.

Primers included in the PCR were 60 Vbeta and 13 Jbeta primers. Method: immunoSEQ multiplex PCR; TCRdb's copy keeps in-frame clones and lacks some. The data contain about 170,000 clones, about 79% of them singletons. The CDR3 is 14 amino acids. The germline V gene encodes CDR1 ENHRY and CDR2 SYGVKD. Unmatched junction bases numbered 8, after V lost 6 bases and J lost 7 bases. The origin of this receptor is a woman between 50 and 59 years old in good health and CMV-seronegative. The sequenced material came from PBMCs. The V and J genes are TRBV10-3 and TRBJ1-5; 8 positions agree with TRBD1. This chain's CDR3 is CAIRETGENQPQHF. CDR3 DNA: TGTGCCATCAGGGAGACAGGGGAGAACCAGCCCCAGCATTTT.